This T cell receptor beta chain was sequenced during a study of post-analysis software for immune sequencing data. A remark on this clonotype: No antigen is known for it.

cDNA libraries for TCR beta contained unique molecular identifiers. In TCRdb, the PCR reads were re-called with MiXCR into one record per CDR3 protein. Counted here are roughly 400,000 distinct CDR3 sequences, approximately 39% occurring once; the ten biggest clones make up about 7.6%. The CDR3 spans 16 residues. The V end was cut by 5 bases, the J end by 0 bases, with 15 bases between. From germline, CDR1 is SGHAT and CDR2 FQNNGV. The study's findings and limits: There were several TRBV segments more frequent in patients than controls, and TRBV5-6, TRBV5-1 and TRBV20-1 were among them.

Sequencing was done on a sample of blood. This sequence was found in a girl aged 2 to 10 with multiple sclerosis. The rearrangement links TRBV11-2 to TRBJ2-3, with no clear D. CDR3 protein: CASSPQRRSSTDTQYF. The CDR3 DNA follows: TGTGCCAGCAGCCCCCAACGAAGATCCAGCACAGATACGCAGTATTTT.